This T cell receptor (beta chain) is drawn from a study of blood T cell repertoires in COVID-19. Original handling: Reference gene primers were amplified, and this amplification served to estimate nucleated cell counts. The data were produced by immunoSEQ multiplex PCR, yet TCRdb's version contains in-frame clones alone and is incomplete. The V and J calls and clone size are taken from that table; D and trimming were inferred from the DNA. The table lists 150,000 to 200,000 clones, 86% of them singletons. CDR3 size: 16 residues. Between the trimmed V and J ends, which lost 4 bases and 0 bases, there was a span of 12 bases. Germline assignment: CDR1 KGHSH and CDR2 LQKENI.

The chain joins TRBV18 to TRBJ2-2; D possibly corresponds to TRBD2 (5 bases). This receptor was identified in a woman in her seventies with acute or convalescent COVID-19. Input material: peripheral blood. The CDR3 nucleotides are TGTGCCAGCTCACAAAACAGCGGAGCGAACACCGGGGAGCTGTTTTTT. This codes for CASSQNSGANTGELFF.